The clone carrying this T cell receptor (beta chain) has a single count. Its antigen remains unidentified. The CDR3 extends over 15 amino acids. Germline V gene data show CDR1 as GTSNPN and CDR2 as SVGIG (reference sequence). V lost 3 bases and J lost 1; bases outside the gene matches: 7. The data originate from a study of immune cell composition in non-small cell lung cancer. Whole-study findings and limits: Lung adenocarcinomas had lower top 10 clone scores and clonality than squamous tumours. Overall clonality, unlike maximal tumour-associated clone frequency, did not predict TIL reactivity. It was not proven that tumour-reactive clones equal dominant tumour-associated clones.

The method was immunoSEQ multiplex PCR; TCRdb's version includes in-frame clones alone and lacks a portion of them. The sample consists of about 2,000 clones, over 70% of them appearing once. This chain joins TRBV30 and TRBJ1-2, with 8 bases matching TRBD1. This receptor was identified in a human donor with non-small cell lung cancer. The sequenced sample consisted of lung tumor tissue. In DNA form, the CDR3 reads TGTGCCTGGAGGGACAGGGCAACTCTTAACTATGGCTACACCTTC. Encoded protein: CAWRDRATLNYGYTF.